The T cell receptor (beta chain) under discussion was sequenced for a study of shared clonotypes between healthy human individuals. About the research overall: Each donor's CD8 memory used one plate, CD8 naive two, each CD4 subset three.

This clone has only one observation. Its target is not known. Donors, without exception, were Caucasian adults residing in Nashville, Tennessee. The CDR3 has 14 residues. In germline, CDR1 is SGHAT, CDR2 FQNNGV. V shed 4 bases, J shed 4 bases, and the junction held 6 bases outside the gene matches. Clones were read by immunoSEQ multiplex PCR, and TCRdb kept only the in-frame ones, dropping some. Of just over 2,000,000 clones in the sample, 90% to 95% were seen once. Findings and caveats of the study: It was anticipated that sequencing depth would influence how many clonotypes donors shared.

The source of this sequence is a young man in good health. The gene calls are TRBV11-2 and TRBJ1-1; 7 nucleotides agree with TRBD1. Specimen: naive CD4+ T cells sorted from blood. The subset denotes: CD45RA+ positively selected. CDR3 coding DNA: TGTGCCAGCAGCTCCAGACAGGGCCGCACTGAAGCTTTCTTT. Translating gives CASSSRQGRTEAFF.